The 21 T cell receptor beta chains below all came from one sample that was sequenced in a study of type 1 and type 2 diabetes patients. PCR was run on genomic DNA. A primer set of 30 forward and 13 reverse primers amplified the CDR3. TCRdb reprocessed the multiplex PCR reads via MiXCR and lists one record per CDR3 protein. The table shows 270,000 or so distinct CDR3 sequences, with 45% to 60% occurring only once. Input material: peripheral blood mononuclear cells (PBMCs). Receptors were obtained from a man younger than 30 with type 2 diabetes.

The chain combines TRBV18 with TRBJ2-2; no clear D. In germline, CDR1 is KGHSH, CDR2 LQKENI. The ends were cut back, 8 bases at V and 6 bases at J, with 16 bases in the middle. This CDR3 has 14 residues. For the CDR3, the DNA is TGTGCCAGCAGTCCGACCGATGTGGCCGGGGAGCTGTTTTTT. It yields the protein CASSPTDVAGELFF.

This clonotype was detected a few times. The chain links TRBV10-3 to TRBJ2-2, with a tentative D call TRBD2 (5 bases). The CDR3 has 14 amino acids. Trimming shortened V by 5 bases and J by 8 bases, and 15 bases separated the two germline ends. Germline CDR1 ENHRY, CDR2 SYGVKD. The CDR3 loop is CAISSPSGRGELFF. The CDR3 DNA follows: TGTGCCATCAGTTCCCCCAGCGGTCGGGGGGAGCTGTTTTTT.

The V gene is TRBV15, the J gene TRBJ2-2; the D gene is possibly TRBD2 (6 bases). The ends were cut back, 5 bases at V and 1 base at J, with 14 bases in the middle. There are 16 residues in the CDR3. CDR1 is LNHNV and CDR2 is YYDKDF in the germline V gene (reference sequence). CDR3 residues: CATSRGGTVNTGELFF. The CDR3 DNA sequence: TGTGCCACCAGCCGAGGAGGGACGGTGAACACCGGGGAGCTGTTTTTT.

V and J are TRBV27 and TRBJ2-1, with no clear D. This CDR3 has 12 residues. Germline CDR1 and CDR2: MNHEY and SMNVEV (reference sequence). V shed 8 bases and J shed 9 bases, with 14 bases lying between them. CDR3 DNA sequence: TGTGCCAGCCAGGACCTTACAAGTGAGCAGTTCTTC. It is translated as CASQDLTSEQFF.

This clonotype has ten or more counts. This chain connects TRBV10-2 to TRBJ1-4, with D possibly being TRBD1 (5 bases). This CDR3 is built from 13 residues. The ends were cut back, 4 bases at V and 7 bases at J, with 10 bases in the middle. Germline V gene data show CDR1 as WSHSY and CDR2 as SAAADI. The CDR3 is CASSVFRVEKLFF. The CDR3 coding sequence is TGCGCCAGCAGTGTGTTCAGGGTTGAAAAACTGTTTTTT.

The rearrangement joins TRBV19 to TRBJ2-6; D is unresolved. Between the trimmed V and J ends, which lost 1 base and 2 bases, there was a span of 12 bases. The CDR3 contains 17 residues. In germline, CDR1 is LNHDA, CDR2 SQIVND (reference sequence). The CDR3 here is CASSIGRTSAGANVLTF. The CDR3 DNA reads TGTGCCAGTAGTATAGGGCGGACCTCTGCTGGGGCCAACGTCCTGACTTTC.

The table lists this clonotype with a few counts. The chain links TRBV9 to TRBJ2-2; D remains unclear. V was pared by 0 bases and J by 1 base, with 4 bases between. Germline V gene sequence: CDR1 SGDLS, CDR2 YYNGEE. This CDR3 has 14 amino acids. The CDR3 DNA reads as TGTGCCAGCAGCGTAGCTTTGAACACCGGGGAGCTGTTTTTT. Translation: CASSVALNTGELFF.

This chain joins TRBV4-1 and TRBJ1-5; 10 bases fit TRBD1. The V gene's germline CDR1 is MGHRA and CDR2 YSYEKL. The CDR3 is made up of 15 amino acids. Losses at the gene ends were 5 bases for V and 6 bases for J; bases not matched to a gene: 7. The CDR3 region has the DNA TGCGCCAGCAGCTCGATAGGGGACAGGGGTCAGCCCCAGCATTTT. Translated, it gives CASSSIGDRGQPQHF.

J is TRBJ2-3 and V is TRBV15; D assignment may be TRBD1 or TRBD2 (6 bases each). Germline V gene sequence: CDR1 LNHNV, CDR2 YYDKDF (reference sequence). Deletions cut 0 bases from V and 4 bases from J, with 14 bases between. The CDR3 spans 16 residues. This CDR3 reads CATSRDRGRSADTQYF. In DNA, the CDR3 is TGTGCCACCAGCAGAGATCGGGGGCGGAGCGCAGATACGCAGTATTTT. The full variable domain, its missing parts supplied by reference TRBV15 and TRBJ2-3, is DAMVIQNPRYQVTQFGKPVTLSCSQTLNHNVMYWYQQKSSQAPKLLFHYYDKDFNNEADTPDNFQSRRPNTSFCFLDIRSPGLGDTAMYLCATSRDRGRSADTQYFGPGTRLTVL.

CDR3 sequence: CASTPGDRVISPLHF. In DNA form, the CDR3 reads TGTGCCAGCACCCCGGGGGACAGGGTGATTTCACCCCTCCACTTT. The chain joins TRBV7-2 to TRBJ1-6, with 9 nucleotides matching TRBD1. After removal of 7 bases from V and 9 bases from J, the junction contained 10 bases not matched to a gene. Per germline, CDR1 SGHTA and CDR2 FQGNSA. CDR3 size: 15 residues.

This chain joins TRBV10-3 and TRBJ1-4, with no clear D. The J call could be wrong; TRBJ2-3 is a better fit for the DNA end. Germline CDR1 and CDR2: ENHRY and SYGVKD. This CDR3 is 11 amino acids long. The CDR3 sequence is CAISEVDTQYF. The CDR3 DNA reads TGTGCCATCAGTGAAGTAGATACGCAGTATTTT.

CDR3 residues: CASSIATGNTGELFF. For the CDR3, the DNA is TGTGCCAGTAGTATCGCGACTGGGAACACCGGGGAGCTGTTTTTT. The V call is TRBV19, the J call TRBJ2-2; D is unresolved. With 3 bases removed from V and 1 base from J, the gap between germline ends came to 9 bases. The CDR3 is made up of 15 amino acids. Germline V gene data show CDR1 as LNHDA and CDR2 as SQIVND (reference sequence).

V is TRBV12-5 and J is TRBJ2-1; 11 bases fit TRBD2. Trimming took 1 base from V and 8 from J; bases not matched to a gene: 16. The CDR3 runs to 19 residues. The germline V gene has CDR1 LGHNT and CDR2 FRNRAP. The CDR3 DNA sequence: TGTGCTAGTGGTTTGGCCTCACGACTAGCGGGGCCAACTAGGGATGAGCAGTTCTTC. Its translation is CASGLASRLAGPTRDEQFF. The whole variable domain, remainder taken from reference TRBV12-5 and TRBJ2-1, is DARVTQTPRHKVTEMGQEVTMRCQPILGHNTVFWYRQTMMQGLELLAYFRNRAPLDDSGMPKDRFSAEMPDATLATLKIQPSEPRDSAVYFCASGLASRLAGPTRDEQFFGPGTRLTVL.

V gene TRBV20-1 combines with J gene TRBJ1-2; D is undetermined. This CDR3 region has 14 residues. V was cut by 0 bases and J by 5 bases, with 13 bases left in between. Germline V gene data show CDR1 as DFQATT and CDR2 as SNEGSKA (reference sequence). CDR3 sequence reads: CSAREGQSGYGYTF. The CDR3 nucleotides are TGCAGTGCTAGAGAAGGGCAGAGTGGGTATGGCTACACCTTC.

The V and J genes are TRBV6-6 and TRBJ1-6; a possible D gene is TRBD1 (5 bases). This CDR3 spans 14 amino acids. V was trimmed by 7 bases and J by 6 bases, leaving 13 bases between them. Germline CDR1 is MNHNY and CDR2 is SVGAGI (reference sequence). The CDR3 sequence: CASNDNRLNSPLHF. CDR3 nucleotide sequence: TGTGCCAGCAATGATAACAGGCTTAATTCACCCCTCCACTTT.

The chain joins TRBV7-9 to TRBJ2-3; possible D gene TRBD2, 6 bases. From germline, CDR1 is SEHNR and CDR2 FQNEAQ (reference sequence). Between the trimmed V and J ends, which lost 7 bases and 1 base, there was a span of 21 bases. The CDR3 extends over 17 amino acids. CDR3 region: CASNVEPLAVRTDTQYF. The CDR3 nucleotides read TGTGCCAGCAACGTGGAACCACTAGCCGTTCGCACAGATACGCAGTATTTT.

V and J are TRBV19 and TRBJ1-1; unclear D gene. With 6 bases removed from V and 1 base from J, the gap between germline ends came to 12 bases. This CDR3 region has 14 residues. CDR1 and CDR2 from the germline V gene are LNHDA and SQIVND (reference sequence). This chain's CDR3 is CASRGISGNTEAFF. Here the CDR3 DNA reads TGTGCCAGTAGGGGGATTTCGGGGAACACTGAAGCTTTCTTT.

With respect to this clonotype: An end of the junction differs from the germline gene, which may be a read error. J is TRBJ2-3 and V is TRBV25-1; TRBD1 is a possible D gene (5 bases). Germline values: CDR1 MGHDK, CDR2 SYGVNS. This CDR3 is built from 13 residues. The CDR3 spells CASSTQSTGTQYF. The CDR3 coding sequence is TGTGCCAGTAGTACGCAAAGCACAGGTACGCAGTATTTT.

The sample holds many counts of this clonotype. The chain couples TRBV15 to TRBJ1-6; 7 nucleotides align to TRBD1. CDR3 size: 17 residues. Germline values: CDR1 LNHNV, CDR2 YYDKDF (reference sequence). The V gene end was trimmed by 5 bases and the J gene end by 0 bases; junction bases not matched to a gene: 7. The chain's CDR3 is CATSGGTESSYNSPLHF. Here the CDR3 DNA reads TGTGCCACCAGCGGGGGGACAGAAAGCTCCTATAATTCACCCCTCCACTTT.

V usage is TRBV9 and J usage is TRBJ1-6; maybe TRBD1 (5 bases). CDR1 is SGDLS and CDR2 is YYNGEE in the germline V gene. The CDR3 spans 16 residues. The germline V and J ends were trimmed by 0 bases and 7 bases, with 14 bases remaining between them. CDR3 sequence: CASSVEGQGGNSPLHF. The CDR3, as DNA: TGTGCCAGCAGCGTAGAGGGGCAGGGAGGGAATTCACCCCTCCACTTT.

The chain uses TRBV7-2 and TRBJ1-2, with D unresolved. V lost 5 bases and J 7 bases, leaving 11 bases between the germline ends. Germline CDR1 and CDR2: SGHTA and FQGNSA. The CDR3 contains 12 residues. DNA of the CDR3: TGTGCCAGCAGCGCGGGCGGACTTGGCTACACCTTC. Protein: CASSAGGLGYTF.